What follows describes a single T cell receptor (beta chain). There is no known antigen for this receptor. One base away there is no much larger clone; base qualities are not given. These data are taken from a study of blood T cell repertoires in COVID-19 (dated by TCRdb to about 2020). With regard to the full study: Samples from collaborators originated in the United States, Italy and Spain and spanned both the acute and convalescent phases of COVID-19. A de-identified subject ID, COVID-19 status, age in years and sex were almost always included in the sample metadata. Where HLA class I and class II types were available, the types were taken from metadata supplied by the sample provider, not from assay-based typing. Subjects who had been exposed to COVID-19, were actively infected with it, or had recovered from it provided the deeply sampled blood TCRbeta repertoires that made up the dataset. The prospective study material was composed of cDNA or gDNA derived from T cells, B-cell-depleted T cells, or PBMCs. The repertoires were made available in a free public database intended to serve as a resource for research on the immune response to SARS-CoV-2. Samples were obtained from the ongoing ImmuneRACE study (first 160 participants) and from 1,200 or so subjects provided by 6 global collaborators. The paper as a whole reports these results and caveats: Clinical and demographic metadata were provided uncurated, with the amount varying by source and participant.

Enrolling through a virtual design, the prospective study's participants ranged in age from roughly 18 to 95 years and lived across about two dozen United States geographic areas. Cohort assignment in the prospective study relied on participant-reported clinical history from a screening survey and a study questionnaire. Recovered participants in ImmuneRACE Cohort 3 were defined as having two consecutive negative NP/OP PCR tests, clearance from a healthcare professional, or resolution of symptoms. Mobile phlebotomists in the prospective study collected whole blood, serum and a nasopharyngeal or oropharyngeal swab from every participant. Additional blood draws and questionnaires over an approximately 2-month period could optionally be provided by prospective study participants. Blood samples from the prospective study were shipped frozen or at room temperature prior to DNA extraction. The V and J ends are trimmed by 6 bases and 3 bases, leaving 14 bases between them. Reading from cysteine to phenylalanine, the CDR3 counts 14 amino acids. The only DNA kept is the CDR3, 42 bases in frame from the first base. Via the germline V gene, CDR1 is MDHEN and CDR2 SYDVKM.

The immunoSEQ Assay, a bias-controlled multiplex PCR, was used to amplify TCRbeta CDR3 regions from genomic DNA. The study's processing was this. Within the assay, amplification of reference gene primers was used to estimate how many nucleated cells each sample contained. To quantify the absolute abundance of each unique TCRbeta CDR3 rearrangement, sequence reads were collapsed and filtered. For each sample, productive Simpson clonality was calculated by taking the square root of Simpson's diversity index across productive rearrangements. TCRdb retrieved this table from immuneACCESS and kept in-frame rearrangements only. Not all clones are present; in checked studies, unresolved V genes account for under half, and no reason is known for the remainder. The V and J calls and clone size were taken over from that table, and D and trimming were inferred from the DNA. The sample table lists around 330,000 clones, 80% to 90% of them with a count of one. Of the sample, around 8.9% falls within the top ten clones.

The specimen was PBMCs or T cells enriched from blood (not recorded which). This TCR derives from a woman aged 18-29 years who had recovered from COVID-19. The chain was built from TRBV28 and TRBJ1-2; a tentative D call is TRBD1 (5 bases match). This receptor carries the CDR3 CASSPPPGHYGYTF. The nucleotide sequence reads as follows: TGTGCCAGCAGCCCCCCCCCAGGGCACTATGGCTACACCTTC.